Sequencing of this TCR beta chain was carried out in a study of PD-1 blockade in mismatch repair-deficient tumors. Across the whole study: Patients had approximately 13 mismatch repair-deficient cancer types and were previously treated and progressing. General study findings and limits: After pembrolizumab, tumor-resident clones rose rapidly, then generally contracted before radiologic responses.

The TCR-sequenced patients were three responders to pembrolizumab. V lost 2 bases, J lost 4 bases, and 9 bases stayed unmatched. Per germline, CDR1 SNHLY and CDR2 FYNNEI. CDR3 length: 16 amino acids. Assay used: immunoSEQ multiplex PCR; TCRdb lists only in-frame clones, some missing. This table holds around 38,000 clones, around 75% found once. Comments on this clone: Its antigen is undetermined.

The input for sequencing was peripheral blood, taken 4 weeks after starting pembrolizumab. This chain uses TRBV2 with TRBJ2-5; 8 bases align to TRBD1. This clonotype was sampled from an adult with mismatch repair-deficient cancer. CDR3 in amino acids: CASSESGGGRTETQYF. CDR3 sequence (DNA): TGTGCCAGCAGTGAATCAGGGGGCGGAAGAACAGAGACCCAGTACTTC.